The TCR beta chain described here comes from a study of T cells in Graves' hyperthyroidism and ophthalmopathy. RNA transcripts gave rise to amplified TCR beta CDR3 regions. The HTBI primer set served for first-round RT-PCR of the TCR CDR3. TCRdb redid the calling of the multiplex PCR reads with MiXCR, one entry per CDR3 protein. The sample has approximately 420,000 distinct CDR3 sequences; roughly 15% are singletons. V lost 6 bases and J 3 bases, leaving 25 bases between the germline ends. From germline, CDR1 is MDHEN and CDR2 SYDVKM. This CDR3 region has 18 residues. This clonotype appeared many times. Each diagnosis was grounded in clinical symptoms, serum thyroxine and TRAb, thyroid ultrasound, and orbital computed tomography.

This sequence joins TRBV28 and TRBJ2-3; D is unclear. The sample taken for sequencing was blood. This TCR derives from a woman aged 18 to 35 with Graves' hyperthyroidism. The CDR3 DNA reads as TGTGCCAGCAGCACTTCCCAACCCCACTACCCCGCGACAGATACGCAGTATTTT. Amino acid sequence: CASSTSQPHYPATDTQYF.